This entry describes one T cell receptor beta chain. Its antigen is not known. MiXCR, applied by TCRdb to the 5' RACE reads, yields one record per CDR3 protein. The sample carries some 550,000 distinct CDR3 sequences, roughly 21% recorded once. The sample belongs to a study of T cells after yellow fever vaccination. Study observations and caveats: Reappearance after the booster was seen for most primary-vaccination clones, at 95% to 96% CD4 and roughly 90% CD8.

The V end was cut by 4 bases, the J end by 9 bases, with 16 bases between. This CDR3 contains 15 residues. Germline CDR1 LNHDA, CDR2 SQIVND (reference sequence). V gene TRBV19 combines with J gene TRBJ1-6, with D possibly being TRBD1 (6 bases). The source is a man between 25 and 39 years old who received the YFV17D yellow fever vaccine. The source material was PBMCs, sampled 15 days after the yellow fever booster vaccination. This chain's CDR3 is CASSTRTAGGSPLHF. CDR3 coding DNA: TGTGCCAGTAGTACGCGGACAGCTGGGGGTTCACCCCTCCACTTT.